Each of the 8 T cell receptor beta chains below was sequenced from the same sample in a study of OX40 agonist ivuxolimab in advanced cancers. Repertoires were generated with immunoSEQ multiplex PCR, while TCRdb's copy carries only in-frame clones and drops some. The sample has about 28,000 clones, about 88% seen once. Source: CD4+ or CD8+ T cells sorted from blood, taken in a trial of the OX40 agonist ivuxolimab. The origin of the receptors is an adult with an advanced solid tumor such as melanoma, head and neck, liver or kidney cancer.

This clone was recorded at least ten times. The gene calls are TRBV9 and TRBJ2-1; no clear D gene. V lost 0 bases, J lost 1 base, and 14 bases lay in between. CDR1 is SGDLS, CDR2 YYNGEE, per germline. This CDR3 has 17 residues. The CDR3 nucleotides are TGTGCCAGCAGCGTAGAGGCTGCCGGATGGTCCTACAATGAGCAGTTCTTC. Translating gives CASSVEAAGWSYNEQFF.

CDR3 nucleotide sequence: TGTGCCAGCAGTGTGGGGGGCGACACTGAAGCTTTCTTT. Translating gives CASSVGGDTEAFF. V and J are TRBV6-5 and TRBJ1-1, with TRBD1 as a possible D gene (6 bases). The CDR3 has 13 residues. V lost 5 bases, J lost 3 bases, and 10 bases lay in between. The V gene's germline CDR1 is MNHEY and CDR2 SVGAGI.

This CDR3 is CASSFIQGDEQYF. Written as DNA, the CDR3 is TGTGCCAGCAGCTTTATCCAGGGGGACGAGCAGTACTTC. The rearrangement joins TRBV11-3 to TRBJ2-7; 7 bases match TRBD1. CDR3 length equals 13 residues. J lost 5 bases, V lost 3 bases, and 4 bases had no gene match. Germline V gives CDR1 SGHNT, CDR2 YENEEA.

The chain combines TRBV11-1 with TRBJ1-1; weak D call: TRBD1 (5 bases). The V gene's germline CDR1 is SGHAT and CDR2 FQDESV (reference sequence). Deletions cut 3 bases from V and 3 bases from J, with 8 bases between. The CDR3 extends over 13 amino acids. This CDR3 is CASSFGGYTEAFF. Here the CDR3 DNA reads TGTGCCAGCAGCTTCGGGGGATACACTGAAGCTTTCTTT.

This clone was recorded a few times. V and J are TRBV13 and TRBJ1-1; D gene uncertain. V shed 6 bases and J shed 6 bases, with 11 bases lying between them. In germline, CDR1 is PRHDT, CDR2 FYEKMQ (reference sequence). This CDR3 is built from 12 residues. CDR3 residues: CASRLSPSEAFF. The CDR3 DNA sequence: TGTGCCAGCAGGTTATCACCGTCTGAAGCTTTCTTT.

The chain recombines TRBV11-3 with TRBJ1-1; no definite D call. V dropped 2 bases and J dropped 1 base, with 5 bases sitting between them. In germline, CDR1 is SGHNT, CDR2 YENEEA. This CDR3 spans 13 amino acids. DNA for the CDR3: TGTGCCAGCAGCTTAATCAAGAACACTGAAGCTTTCTTT. Translated, it gives CASSLIKNTEAFF. Variable domain in full (rest from reference TRBV11-3 and TRBJ1-1): EAGVVQSPRYKIIEKKQPVAFWCNPISGHNTLYWYLQNLGQGPELLIRYENEEAVDDSQLPKDRFSAERLKGVDSTLKIQPAELGDSAVYLCASSLIKNTEAFFGQGTRLTVV.

This sequence joins TRBV11-2 and TRBJ1-2; the D is unclear. V gave up 0 bases and J gave up 2 bases, with 10 bases separating them. Germline CDR1 and CDR2: SGHAT and FQNNGV. The CDR3 consists of 15 residues. The CDR3 bases are TGTGCCAGCAGCTTAGATATGGGTTTGAACTATGGCTACACCTTC. Residues: CASSLDMGLNYGYTF.

The chain is built from TRBV11-3 and TRBJ1-1; the match to TRBD1 covers 7 bases. The CDR3 runs to 16 residues. After removal of 4 bases from V and 6 bases from J, the junction contained 14 bases not matched to a gene. CDR1 is SGHNT and CDR2 is YENEEA in the germline V gene. CDR3 amino acids: CASSSNQDRTSAEAFF. CDR3 in DNA: TGTGCCAGCAGCTCGAACCAGGACAGGACTTCGGCTGAAGCTTTCTTT.